This T cell receptor beta chain was observed in a study of CD8 T cells in ankylosing spondylitis. General study points: CD8+ cells made up the disease-linked clones, which were relatively rare in peripheral blood. Reports say disease-linked clones showed up significantly more in matched ankylosing spondylitis synovial fluid. A subset of motif variants has previously been described in the synovial fluid and blood of reactive arthritis.

Construction of TCR beta libraries was performed using quantitative 5'-RACE with molecular barcodes. TCRdb called the 5' RACE reads again in MiXCR, with one record for every CDR3 protein. The sample has around 340,000 distinct CDR3 sequences; 20% are singletons. The CDR3 has 14 residues. CDR1 is MGHRA, CDR2 YSYEKL, per germline. V was cut by 2 bases and J by 1 base, with 8 bases left in between. About this clonotype itself: Antigen specificity is unknown.

This sequence originates from a male donor with ankylosing spondylitis or in good health (not recorded which). This chain joins TRBV4-1 and TRBJ2-5; D unresolved. The sample taken for sequencing was blood, either unsorted or a sorted T cell fraction (not recorded which). This chain's CDR3 is CASSQPGSQETQYF. CDR3 sequence (DNA): TGCGCCAGCAGCCAACCCGGGTCCCAAGAGACCCAGTACTTC.